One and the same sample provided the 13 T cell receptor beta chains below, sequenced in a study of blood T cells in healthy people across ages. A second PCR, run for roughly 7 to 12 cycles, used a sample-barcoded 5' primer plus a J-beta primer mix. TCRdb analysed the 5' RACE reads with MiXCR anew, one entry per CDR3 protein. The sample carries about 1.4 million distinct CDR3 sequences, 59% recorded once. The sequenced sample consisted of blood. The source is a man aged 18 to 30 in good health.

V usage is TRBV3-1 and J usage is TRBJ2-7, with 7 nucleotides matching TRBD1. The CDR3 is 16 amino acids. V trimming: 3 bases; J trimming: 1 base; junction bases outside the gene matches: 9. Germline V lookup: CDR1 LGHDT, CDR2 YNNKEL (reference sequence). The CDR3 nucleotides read TGTGCCAGCAGCCAGAAGGGGACAGATTTTTCCTACGAGCAGTACTTC. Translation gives CASSQKGTDFSYEQYF.

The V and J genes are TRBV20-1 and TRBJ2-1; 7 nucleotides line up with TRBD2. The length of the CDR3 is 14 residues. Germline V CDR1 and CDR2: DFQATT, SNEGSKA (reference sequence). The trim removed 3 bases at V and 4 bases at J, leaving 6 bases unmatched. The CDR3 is CSASGRYLYNEQFF. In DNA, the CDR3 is TGCAGTGCTAGCGGGAGGTACCTTTACAATGAGCAGTTCTTC.

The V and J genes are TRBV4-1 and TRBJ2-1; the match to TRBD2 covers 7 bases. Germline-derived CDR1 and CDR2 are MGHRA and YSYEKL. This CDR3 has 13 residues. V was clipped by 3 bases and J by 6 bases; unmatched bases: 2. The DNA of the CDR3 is TGCGCCAGCAGCCACGGACTAGGCAATGAGCAGTTCTTC. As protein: CASSHGLGNEQFF.

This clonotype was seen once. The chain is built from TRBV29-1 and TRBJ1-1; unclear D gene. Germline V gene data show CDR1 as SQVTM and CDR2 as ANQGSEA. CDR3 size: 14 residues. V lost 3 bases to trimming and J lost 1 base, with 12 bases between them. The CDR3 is CSVDLPVGNTEAFF. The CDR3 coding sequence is TGCAGCGTTGACCTCCCGGTGGGGAACACTGAAGCTTTCTTT.

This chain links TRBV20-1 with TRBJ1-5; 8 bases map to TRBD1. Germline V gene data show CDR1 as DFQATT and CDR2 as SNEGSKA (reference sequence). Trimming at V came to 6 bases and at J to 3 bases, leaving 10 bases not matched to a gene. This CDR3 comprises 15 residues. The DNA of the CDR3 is TGCAGTGCCAGAAAACAGGGGGGCAACAATCAGCCCCAGCATTTT. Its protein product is CSARKQGGNNQPQHF.

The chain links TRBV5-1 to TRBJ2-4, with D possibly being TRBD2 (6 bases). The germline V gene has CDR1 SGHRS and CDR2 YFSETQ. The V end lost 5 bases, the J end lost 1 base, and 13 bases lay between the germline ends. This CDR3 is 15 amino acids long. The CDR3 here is CASSRLEGAKNIQYF. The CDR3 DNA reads TGCGCCAGCAGTCGTTTGGAGGGGGCCAAAAACATTCAGTACTTC. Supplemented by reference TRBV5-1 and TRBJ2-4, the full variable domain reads KAGVTQTPRYLIKTRGQQVTLSCSPISGHRSVSWYQQTPGQGLQFLFEYFSETQRNKGNFPGRFSGRQFSNSRSEMNVSTLELGDSALYLCASSRLEGAKNIQYFGAGTRLSVL.

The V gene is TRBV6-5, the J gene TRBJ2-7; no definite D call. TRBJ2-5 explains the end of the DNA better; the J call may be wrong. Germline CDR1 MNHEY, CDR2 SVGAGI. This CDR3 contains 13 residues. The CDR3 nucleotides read TGTGCCAGCAGGGACCACGGACGAGAGACCCAGTACTTC. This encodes CASRDHGRETQYF.

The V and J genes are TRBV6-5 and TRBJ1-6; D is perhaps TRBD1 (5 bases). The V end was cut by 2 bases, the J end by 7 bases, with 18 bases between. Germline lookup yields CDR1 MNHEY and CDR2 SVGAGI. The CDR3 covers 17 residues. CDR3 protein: CASSYTTRLGTNSPLHF. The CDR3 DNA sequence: TGTGCCAGCAGTTACACCACCAGGCTGGGGACCAATTCACCCCTCCACTTT.

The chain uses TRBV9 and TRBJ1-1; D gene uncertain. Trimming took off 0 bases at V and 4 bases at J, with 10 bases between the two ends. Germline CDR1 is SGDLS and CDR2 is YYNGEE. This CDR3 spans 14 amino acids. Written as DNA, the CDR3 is TGTGCCAGCAGCGTAGGGGATAGTACCACTGAAGCTTTCTTT. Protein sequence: CASSVGDSTTEAFF.

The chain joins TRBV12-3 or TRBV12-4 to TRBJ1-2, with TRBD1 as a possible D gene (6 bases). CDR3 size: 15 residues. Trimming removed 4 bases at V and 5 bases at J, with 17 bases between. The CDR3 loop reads CASSSGVINLYGYTF. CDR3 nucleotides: TGTGCCAGCAGTTCAGGGGTCATAAACCTTTATGGCTACACCTTC.

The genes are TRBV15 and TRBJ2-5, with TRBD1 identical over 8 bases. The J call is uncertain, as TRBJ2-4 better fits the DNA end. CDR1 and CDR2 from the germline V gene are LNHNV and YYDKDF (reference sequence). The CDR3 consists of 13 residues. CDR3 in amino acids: CATQGQVKNIQYF. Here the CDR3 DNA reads TGTGCCACCCAGGGACAGGTTAAAAACATTCAGTACTTC.

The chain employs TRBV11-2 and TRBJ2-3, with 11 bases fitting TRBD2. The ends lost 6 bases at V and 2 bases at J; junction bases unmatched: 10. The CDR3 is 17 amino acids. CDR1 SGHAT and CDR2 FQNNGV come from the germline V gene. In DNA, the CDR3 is TGTGCCAGCAGTCGAAATACGGGACTAGCGGCCACAGATACGCAGTATTTT. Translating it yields CASSRNTGLAATDTQYF. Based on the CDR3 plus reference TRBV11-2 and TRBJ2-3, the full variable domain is EAGVAQSPRYKIIEKRQSVAFWCNPISGHATLYWYQQILGQGPKLLIQFQNNGVVDDSQLPKDRFSAERLKGVDSTLKIQPAKLEDSAVYLCASSRNTGLAATDTQYFGPGTRLTVL.

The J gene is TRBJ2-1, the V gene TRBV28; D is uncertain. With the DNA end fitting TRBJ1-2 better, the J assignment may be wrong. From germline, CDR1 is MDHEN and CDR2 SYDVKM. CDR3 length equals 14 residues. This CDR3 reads CASSSWLATEGYTF. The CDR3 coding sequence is TGTGCCAGCAGTTCGTGGCTGGCCACGGAGGGCTACACCTTC.